This record covers a single T cell receptor beta chain. The length of the CDR3 is 12 residues. Germline V gene lookup returns CDR1 MDHEN and CDR2 SYDVKM. V lost 5 bases and J 1 base, leaving 5 bases between the germline ends. The data were obtained in a study of blood T cell repertoires in COVID-19. Overall study: Samples of COVID-19 (acute and convalescent) were obtained from the United States, Italy and Spain. Nucleic acid was either cDNA or gDNA, and it came from T cells, B-cell-depleted T cells, or PBMCs.

Original methodology: Reference gene primer amplification yielded estimated nucleated cell counts. Data came from immunoSEQ multiplex PCR; TCRdb stores just in-frame clones and leaves some out. The D gene and trimming were derived from the DNA, and the V and J assignments and clone size from that table. The sample includes over 300,000 clones, around 90% seen only once; the top ten take about 6.5%. V usage is TRBV28 and J usage is TRBJ1-2, with D unresolved. The sequenced sample consisted of peripheral blood. The receptor's source is a man between 18 and 35 years old with active or convalescent COVID-19. This CDR3 is CASSPGNYGYTF. DNA for the CDR3: TGTGCCAGCAGTCCCGGTAACTATGGCTACACCTTC.